This T cell receptor (beta chain) was recorded in a study of T cells in Graves' hyperthyroidism and ophthalmopathy. Across the study: The authors collected peripheral blood at initial diagnosis, before any treatment.

Absent ophthalmopathy progression within 18 months defined stable Graves' hyperthyroidism. Hyperthyroidism had been newly diagnosed in patients aged 18 to 65, and its duration was under 2 months. RNA transcripts served as the template for amplifying TCR beta CDR3 regions. With the HTBI primer set, the TCR CDR3 went through a first round of RT-PCR. TCRdb itself ran the multiplex PCR reads through MiXCR, one entry per CDR3 protein. The table has around 350,000 distinct CDR3 sequences, about 19% seen once. This clonotype was observed at least ten times. Its cognate antigen is unknown. Study results and limitations: A model built on 13 V-J features separated ophthalmopathy from stable hyperthyroidism.

V lost 0 bases to trimming and J lost 6 bases, with 9 bases between them. The CDR3 is made up of 13 amino acids. In germline, CDR1 is SGHDT, CDR2 YYEEEE. Sequencing input: blood. The J gene is TRBJ1-1, the V gene TRBV5-6; the D is unclear. The source is a woman in her late teens or twenties with Graves' hyperthyroidism. CDR3 sequence: CASSLVGSPEAFF. The CDR3 DNA reads as TGTGCCAGCAGCTTGGTCGGTTCCCCTGAAGCTTTCTTT.